The T cell receptor beta chain described here comes from a study of blood T cell repertoires in COVID-19 (dated by TCRdb to about 2020). In terms of the full investigation: Samples from collaborators originated in the United States, Italy and Spain and spanned both the acute and convalescent phases of COVID-19. The material from the prospective study consisted of cDNA or gDNA derived from T cells, B-cell-depleted T cells, or PBMCs. Subjects who had been exposed to COVID-19, were actively infected with it, or had recovered from it provided the deeply sampled blood TCRbeta repertoires that made up the dataset. The repertoires were released in a freely available public database intended as a resource for research on the immune response to SARS-CoV-2. The samples were drawn from the first 160 participants of the ongoing ImmuneRACE study and from 1,254 subjects provided by 6 global collaborators. Nearly every sample came with metadata listing a de-identified subject ID, COVID-19 status, age in years and sex. Where available, HLA class I and class II types were obtained from metadata supplied by the sample provider rather than from assay-based typing.

TCRbeta CDR3 regions were amplified from genomic DNA by means of the immunoSEQ Assay, a bias-controlled multiplex PCR. Turning to the authors' computational methods: The number of nucleated cells in each sample was estimated by amplification of reference gene primers within the assay. To quantify the absolute abundance of each unique TCRbeta CDR3 rearrangement, sequence reads were collapsed and filtered. Productive Simpson clonality was computed per sample as the square root of Simpson's diversity index over productive rearrangements. TCRdb obtained this table from immuneACCESS and retained in-frame rearrangements with V and J assigned. These tables miss some clones; where compared with another copy, unresolved V genes account for less than half of the shortfall, and the remainder is unexplained. That table supplies the V and J calls and clone size; D and trimming were determined from the DNA. This sample gives roughly 100,000 clones in total; 87% of them show up just once. More than 5.5% of the sample rests with the top ten.

The research as a whole found: How much clinical and demographic metadata was included differed by source and by participant, and the metadata was provided uncurated.

Comment on this clone: Its antigen specificity is not known. No per-base quality is available; no much larger clone lies one base away.

Each collaborating institution followed its own protocols to collect whole blood in K2EDTA tubes. Collaborator samples were shipped for TCRbeta analysis as frozen whole blood, isolated PBMCs, or DNA extracted from either sample type. Trimming takes 5 bases from V and 8 bases from J, and the germline ends sit 15 bases apart. Reading from cysteine to phenylalanine, the CDR3 counts 14 amino acids. CDR3 DNA is the only sequence kept; it has 42 bases, read in frame from the first base. CDR1 and CDR2 were assigned from the germline V gene (reference sequence) as LGHDT and YNNKEL. Sequencing used peripheral blood. This clonotype was obtained from a human donor in a cohort sampled during active COVID-19. The rearrangement combines TRBV3-1 (or the pseudogene TRBV3-2) with TRBJ1-4; no confident D gene assignment can be made. The DNA reads TGTGCCAGCAGCTCCCGGGAGGGCCGGGAAAAACTGTTTTTT. It translates as CASSSREGREKLFF.